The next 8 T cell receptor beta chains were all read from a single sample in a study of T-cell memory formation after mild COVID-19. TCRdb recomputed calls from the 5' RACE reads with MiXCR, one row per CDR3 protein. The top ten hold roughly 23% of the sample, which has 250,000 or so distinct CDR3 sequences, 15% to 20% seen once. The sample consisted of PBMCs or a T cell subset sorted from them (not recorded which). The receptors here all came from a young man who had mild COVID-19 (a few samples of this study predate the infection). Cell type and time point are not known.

CDR3 protein: CASRSGSGANVLTF. CDR3 bases: TGTGCCAGCAGGTCAGGGTCTGGGGCCAACGTCCTGACTTTC. The V and J genes are TRBV5-6 and TRBJ2-6, with D possibly being TRBD1 (5 bases). The length of the CDR3 is 14 residues. The V end was cut by 5 bases, the J end by 1 base, with 7 bases between. From germline, CDR1 is SGHDT and CDR2 YYEEEE.

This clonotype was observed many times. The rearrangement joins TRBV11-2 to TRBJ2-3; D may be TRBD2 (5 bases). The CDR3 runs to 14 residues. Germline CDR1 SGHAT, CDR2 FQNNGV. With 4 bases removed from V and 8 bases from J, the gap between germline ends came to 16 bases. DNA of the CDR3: TGTGCCAGCAGCTCACCCCGCGGCCGGGGTACGCAGTATTTT. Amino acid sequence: CASSSPRGRGTQYF. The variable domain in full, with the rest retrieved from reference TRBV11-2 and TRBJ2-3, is EAGVAQSPRYKIIEKRQSVAFWCNPISGHATLYWYQQILGQGPKLLIQFQNNGVVDDSQLPKDRFSAERLKGVDSTLKIQPAKLEDSAVYLCASSSPRGRGTQYFGPGTRLTVL.

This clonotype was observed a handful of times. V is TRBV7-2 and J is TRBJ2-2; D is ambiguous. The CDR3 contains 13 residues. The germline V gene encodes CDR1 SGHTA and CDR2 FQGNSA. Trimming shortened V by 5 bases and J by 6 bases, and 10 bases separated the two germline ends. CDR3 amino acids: CASSPHVSGELFF. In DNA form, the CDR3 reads TGTGCCAGCAGCCCCCATGTGTCCGGGGAGCTGTTTTTT.

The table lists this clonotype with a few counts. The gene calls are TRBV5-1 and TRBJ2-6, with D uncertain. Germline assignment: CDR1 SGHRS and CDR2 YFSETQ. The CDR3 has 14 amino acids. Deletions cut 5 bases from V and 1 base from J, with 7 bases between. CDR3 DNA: TGCGCCAGCAGTGAGAGGTCTGGGGCCAACGTCCTGACTTTC. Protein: CASSERSGANVLTF.

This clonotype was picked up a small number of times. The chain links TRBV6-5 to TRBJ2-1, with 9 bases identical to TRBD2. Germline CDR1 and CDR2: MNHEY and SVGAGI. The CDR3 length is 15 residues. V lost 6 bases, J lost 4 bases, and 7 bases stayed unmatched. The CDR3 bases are TGTGCCAGCAGGGGACAGCGGGGGGCTTACAATGAGCAGTTCTTC. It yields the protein CASRGQRGAYNEQFF.

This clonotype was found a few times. CDR3: CASSPGDTGELFF. The CDR3, as DNA: TGTGCCAGCAGCCCCGGGGACACCGGGGAGCTGTTTTTT. This chain uses TRBV11-3 with TRBJ2-2; D is perhaps TRBD2 (5 bases). Trimming took off 5 bases at V and 3 bases at J, with 7 bases between the two ends. Germline-derived CDR1 and CDR2 are SGHNT and YENEEA. The CDR3 has 13 amino acids.

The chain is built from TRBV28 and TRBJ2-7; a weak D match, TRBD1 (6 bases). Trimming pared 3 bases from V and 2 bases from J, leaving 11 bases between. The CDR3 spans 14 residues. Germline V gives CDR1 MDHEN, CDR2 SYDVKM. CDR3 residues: CASSFPGQPYEQYV. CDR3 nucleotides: TGTGCCAGCAGTTTCCCCGGACAGCCCTACGAGCAGTACGTC.

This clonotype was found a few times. The CDR3 spells CASSQDMMGAPFEKLFF. CDR3 nucleotide sequence: TGTGCCAGCAGCCAAGATATGATGGGAGCGCCCTTTGAAAAACTGTTTTTT. The J gene is TRBJ1-4, the V gene TRBV4-2; D remains ambiguous. CDR3 length: 17 amino acids. Germline loops: CDR1 LGHNA, CDR2 YNFKEQ. V gave up 0 bases and J gave up 7 bases, with 18 bases separating them.